The entry below describes one T cell receptor (beta chain). The antigen is not known. An end of the junction does not agree with germline; a read error may underlie this. The data derive from a study of T cell responses to AZD1222 COVID-19 vaccine. Whole-study results and caveats: Donors were mostly white British, more females; clonal diversity possibly underestimated. A reported finding is that nearly half of spike-specific TCRs target unmutated variant regions.

The CDR3 has 13 amino acids. Germline CDR1 reads SGHDT; CDR2 reads YYEEEE. Data came from immunoSEQ multiplex PCR; TCRdb stores just in-frame clones and leaves some out. The table includes about 200,000 clones, less than 95% detected once. The chain recombines TRBV5-6 with TRBJ2-7; 7 positions agree with TRBD1. The TCR sequence derives from an adult who received the MenACWY meningococcal vaccine as a control. The specimen was peripheral blood, collected 28 days after the second dose of the MenACWY control vaccine. In DNA, the CDR3 is TGTGCCAGCAGCACGGGACAGACCCCCATCCTATCATTC. This translates into CASSTGQTPILSF.